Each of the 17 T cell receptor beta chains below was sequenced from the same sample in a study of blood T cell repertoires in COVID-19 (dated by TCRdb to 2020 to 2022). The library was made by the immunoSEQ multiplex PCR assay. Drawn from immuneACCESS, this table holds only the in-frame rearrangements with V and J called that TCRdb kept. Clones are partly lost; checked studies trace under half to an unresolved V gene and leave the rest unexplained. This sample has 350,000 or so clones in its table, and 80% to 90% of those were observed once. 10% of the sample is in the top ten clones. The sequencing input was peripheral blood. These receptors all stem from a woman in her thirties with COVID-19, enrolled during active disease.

This CDR3 reads CASSYSPGDYEQYF. The CDR3 nucleotides read TGTGCCAGCAGTTACTCGCCGGGGGACTACGAGCAGTACTTC. The chain carries TRBV6-6 and TRBJ2-7, with TRBD2 as a possible D gene (6 bases). The germline V gene encodes CDR1 MNHNY and CDR2 SVGAGI (reference sequence). With 0 bases removed from V and 3 bases from J, the gap between germline ends came to 9 bases. The CDR3 has 14 residues.

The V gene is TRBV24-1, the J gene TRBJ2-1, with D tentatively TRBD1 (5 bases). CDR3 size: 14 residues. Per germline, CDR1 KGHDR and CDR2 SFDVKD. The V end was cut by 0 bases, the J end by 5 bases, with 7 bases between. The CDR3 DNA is TGTGCCACCAGTGATTTGCAGGGCAACAATGAGCAGTTCTTC. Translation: CATSDLQGNNEQFF.

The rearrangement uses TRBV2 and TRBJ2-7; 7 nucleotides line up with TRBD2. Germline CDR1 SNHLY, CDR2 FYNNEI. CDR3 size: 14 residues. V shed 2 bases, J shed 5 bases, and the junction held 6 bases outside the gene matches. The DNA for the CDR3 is TGTGCCAGCAGTGAACAAGGCGGGAGCGACGAGCAGTACTTC. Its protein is CASSEQGGSDEQYF.

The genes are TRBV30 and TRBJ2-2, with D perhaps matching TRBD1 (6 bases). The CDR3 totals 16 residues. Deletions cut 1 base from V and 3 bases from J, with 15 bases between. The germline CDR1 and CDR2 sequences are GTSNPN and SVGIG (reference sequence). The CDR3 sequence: CAWSGLAGVDTGELFF. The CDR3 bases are TGTGCCTGGAGTGGCTTGGCAGGGGTCGACACCGGGGAGCTGTTTTTT.

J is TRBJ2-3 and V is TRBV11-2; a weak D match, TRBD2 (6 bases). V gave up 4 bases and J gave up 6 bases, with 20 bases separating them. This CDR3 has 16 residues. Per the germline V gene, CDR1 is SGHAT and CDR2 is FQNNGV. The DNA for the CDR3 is TGTGCCAGCAGCTCAATAAGGGTTGTTCTAGCGGATACGCAGTATTTT. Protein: CASSSIRVVLADTQYF.

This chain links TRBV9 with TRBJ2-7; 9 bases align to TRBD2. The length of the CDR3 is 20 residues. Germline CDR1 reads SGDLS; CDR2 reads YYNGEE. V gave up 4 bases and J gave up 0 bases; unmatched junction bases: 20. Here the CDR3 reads CASSPGIGSGRLFSSYEQYF. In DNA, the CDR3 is TGTGCCAGCAGCCCCGGAATCGGTAGCGGGAGACTCTTTAGCTCCTACGAGCAGTACTTC.

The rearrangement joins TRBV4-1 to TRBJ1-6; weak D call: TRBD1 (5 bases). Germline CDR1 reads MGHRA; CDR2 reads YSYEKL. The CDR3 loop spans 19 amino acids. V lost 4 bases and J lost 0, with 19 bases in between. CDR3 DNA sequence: TGCGCCAGCAGCCCAAGGATAGGGGACGGGAGCTCCTATAATTCACCCCTCCACTTT. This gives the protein CASSPRIGDGSSYNSPLHF.

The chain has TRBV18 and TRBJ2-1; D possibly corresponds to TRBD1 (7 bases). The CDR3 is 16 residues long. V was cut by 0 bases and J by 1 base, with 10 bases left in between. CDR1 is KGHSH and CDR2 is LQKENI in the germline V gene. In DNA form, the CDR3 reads TGTGCCAGCTCACCACCGGAGGGGGCGTCCTACAATGAGCAGTTCTTC. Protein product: CASSPPEGASYNEQFF.

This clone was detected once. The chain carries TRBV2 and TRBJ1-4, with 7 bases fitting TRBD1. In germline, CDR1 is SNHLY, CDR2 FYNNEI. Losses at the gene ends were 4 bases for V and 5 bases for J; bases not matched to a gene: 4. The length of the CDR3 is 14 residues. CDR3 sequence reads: CASSGRGRNEKLFF. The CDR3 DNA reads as TGTGCCAGCAGTGGTAGGGGGCGCAATGAAAAACTGTTTTTT. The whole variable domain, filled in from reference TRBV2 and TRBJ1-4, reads EPEVTQTPSHQVTQMGQEVILRCVPISNHLYFYWYRQILGQKVEFLVSFYNNEISEKSEIFDDQFSVERPDGSNFTLKIRSTKLEDSAMYFCASSGRGRNEKLFFGSGTQLSVL.

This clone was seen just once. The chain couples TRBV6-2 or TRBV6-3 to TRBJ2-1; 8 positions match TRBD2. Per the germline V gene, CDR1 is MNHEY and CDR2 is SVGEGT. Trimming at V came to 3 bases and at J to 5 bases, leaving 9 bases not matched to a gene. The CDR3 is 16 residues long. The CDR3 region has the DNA TGTGCCAGCAGTTATAAGCGGGGGCAGGCCGACAATGAGCAGTTCTTC. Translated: CASSYKRGQADNEQFF.

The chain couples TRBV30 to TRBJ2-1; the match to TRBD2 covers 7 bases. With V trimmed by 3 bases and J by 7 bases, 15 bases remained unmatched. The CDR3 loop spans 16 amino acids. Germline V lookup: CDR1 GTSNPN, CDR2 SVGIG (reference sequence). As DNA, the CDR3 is TGTGCCTGGAGCCACAGGATCGCGGGAGCCACGAATGAGCAGTTCTTC. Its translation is CAWSHRIAGATNEQFF.

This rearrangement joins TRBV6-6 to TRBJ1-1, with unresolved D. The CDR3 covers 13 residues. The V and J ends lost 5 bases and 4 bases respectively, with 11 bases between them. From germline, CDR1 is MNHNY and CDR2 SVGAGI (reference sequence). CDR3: CASSLAPGTEAFF. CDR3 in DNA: TGTGCCAGCAGTCTCGCCCCGGGCACTGAAGCTTTCTTT.

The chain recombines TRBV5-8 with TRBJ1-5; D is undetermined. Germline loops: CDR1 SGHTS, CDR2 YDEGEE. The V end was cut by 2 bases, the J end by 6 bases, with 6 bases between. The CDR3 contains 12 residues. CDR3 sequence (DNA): TGTGCCAGCAGCTTACGGTCTCAGCCCCAGCATTTT. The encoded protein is CASSLRSQPQHF.

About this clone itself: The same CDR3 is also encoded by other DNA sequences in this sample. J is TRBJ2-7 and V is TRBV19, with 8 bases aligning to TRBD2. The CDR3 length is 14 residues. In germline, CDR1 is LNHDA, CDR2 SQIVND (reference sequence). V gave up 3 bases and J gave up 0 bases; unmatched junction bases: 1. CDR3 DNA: TGTGCCAGTAGTATCAGCGGGAGCTCCTACGAGCAGTACTTC. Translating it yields CASSISGSSYEQYF.

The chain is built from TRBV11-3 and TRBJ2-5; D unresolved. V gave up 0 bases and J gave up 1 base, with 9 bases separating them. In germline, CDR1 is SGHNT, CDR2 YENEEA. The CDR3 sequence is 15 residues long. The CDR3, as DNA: TGTGCCAGCAGCTTAGATGGAGCCCGCCAAGAGACCCAGTACTTC. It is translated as CASSLDGARQETQYF.

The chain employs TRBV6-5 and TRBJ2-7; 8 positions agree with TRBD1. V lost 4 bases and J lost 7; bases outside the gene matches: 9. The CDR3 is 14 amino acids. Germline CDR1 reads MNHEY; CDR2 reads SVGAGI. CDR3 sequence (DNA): TGTGCCAGCAGTTCCACCGGACAGGGCTATGAGCAGTACTTC. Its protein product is CASSSTGQGYEQYF.

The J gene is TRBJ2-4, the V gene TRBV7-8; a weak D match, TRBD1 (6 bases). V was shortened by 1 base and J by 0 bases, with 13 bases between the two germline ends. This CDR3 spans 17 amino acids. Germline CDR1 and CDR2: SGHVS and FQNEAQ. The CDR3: CASSLDRWGLAKNIQYF. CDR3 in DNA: TGTGCCAGCAGCTTAGACAGGTGGGGGCTAGCCAAAAACATTCAGTACTTC.